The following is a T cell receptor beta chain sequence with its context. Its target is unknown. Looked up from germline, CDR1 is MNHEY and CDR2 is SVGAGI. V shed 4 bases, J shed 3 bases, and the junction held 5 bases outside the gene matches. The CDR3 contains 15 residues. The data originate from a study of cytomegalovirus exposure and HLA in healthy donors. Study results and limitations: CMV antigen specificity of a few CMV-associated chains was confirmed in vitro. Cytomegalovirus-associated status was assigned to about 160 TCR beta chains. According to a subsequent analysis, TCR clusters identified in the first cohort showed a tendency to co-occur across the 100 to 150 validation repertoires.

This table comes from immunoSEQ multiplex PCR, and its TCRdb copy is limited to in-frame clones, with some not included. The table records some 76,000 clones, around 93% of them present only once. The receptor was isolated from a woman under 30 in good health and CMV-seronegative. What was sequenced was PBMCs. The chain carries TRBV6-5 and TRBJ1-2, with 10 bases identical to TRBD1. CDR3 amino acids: CASSSQTGGYYGYTF. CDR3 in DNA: TGTGCCAGCAGTTCCCAGACAGGGGGCTACTATGGCTACACCTTC.